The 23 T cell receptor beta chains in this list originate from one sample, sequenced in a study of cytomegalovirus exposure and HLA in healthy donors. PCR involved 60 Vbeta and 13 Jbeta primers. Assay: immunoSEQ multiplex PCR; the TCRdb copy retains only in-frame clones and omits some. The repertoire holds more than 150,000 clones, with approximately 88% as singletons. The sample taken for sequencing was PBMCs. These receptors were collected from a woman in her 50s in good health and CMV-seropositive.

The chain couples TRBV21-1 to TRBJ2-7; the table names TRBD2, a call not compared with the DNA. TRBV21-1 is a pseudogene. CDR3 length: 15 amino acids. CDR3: CASSNRLAGTYEQYF. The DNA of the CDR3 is TGTGCCAGCAGCAATCGACTAGCGGGGACCTACGAGCAGTACTTC.

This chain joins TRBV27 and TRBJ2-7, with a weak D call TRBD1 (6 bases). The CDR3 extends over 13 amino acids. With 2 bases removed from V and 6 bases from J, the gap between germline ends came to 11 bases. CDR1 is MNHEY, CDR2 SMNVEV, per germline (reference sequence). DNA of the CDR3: TGTGCCAGCAGTTTAAACAGGGACGGCGAGCAGTACTTC. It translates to CASSLNRDGEQYF.

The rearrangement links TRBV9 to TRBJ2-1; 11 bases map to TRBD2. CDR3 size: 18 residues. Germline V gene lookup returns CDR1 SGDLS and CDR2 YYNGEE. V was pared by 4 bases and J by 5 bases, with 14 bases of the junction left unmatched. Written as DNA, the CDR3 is TGTGCCAGCAGCCCACGGCTTAGCGGGGGGGCCAGGGACAATGAGCAGTTCTTC. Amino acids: CASSPRLSGGARDNEQFF.

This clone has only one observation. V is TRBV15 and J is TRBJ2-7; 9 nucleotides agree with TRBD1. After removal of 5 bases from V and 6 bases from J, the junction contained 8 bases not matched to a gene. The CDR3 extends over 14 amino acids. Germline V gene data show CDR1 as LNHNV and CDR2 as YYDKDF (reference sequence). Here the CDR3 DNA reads TGTGCCACCAGCGTGGGACAGGGTTTCCCCGAGCAGTACTTC. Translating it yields CATSVGQGFPEQYF.

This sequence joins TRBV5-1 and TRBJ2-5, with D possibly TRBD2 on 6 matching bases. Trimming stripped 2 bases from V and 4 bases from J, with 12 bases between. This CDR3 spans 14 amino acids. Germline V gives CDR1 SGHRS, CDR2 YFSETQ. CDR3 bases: TGCGCCAGCAGCTTAAGGCGGGGAGGAGAGACCCAGTACTTC. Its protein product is CASSLRRGGETQYF.

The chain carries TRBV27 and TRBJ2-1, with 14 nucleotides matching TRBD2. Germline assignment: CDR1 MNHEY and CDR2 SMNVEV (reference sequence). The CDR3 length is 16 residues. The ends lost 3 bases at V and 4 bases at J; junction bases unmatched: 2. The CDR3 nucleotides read TGTGCCAGCAGTTTTCGACTAGCGGGGGGGTACAATGAGCAGTTCTTC. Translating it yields CASSFRLAGGYNEQFF.

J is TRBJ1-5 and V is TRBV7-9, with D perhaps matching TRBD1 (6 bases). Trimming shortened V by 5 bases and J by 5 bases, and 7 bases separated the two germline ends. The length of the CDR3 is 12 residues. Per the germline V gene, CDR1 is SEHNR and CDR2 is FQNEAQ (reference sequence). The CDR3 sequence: CASSRQDQPQHF. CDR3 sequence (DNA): TGTGCCAGCAGCCGACAGGATCAGCCCCAGCATTTT.

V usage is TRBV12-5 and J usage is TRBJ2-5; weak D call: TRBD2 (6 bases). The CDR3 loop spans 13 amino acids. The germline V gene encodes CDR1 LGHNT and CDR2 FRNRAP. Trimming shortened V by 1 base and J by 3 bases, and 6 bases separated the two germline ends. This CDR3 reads CASGLGREETQYF. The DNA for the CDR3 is TGTGCTAGTGGTTTGGGGAGGGAAGAGACCCAGTACTTC.

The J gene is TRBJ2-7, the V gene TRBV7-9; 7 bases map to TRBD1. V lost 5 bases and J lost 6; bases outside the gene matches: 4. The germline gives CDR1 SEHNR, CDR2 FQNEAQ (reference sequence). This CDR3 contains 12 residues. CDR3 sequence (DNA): TGTGCCAGCAGCCCGACAGGGTTCGAGCAGTACTTC. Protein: CASSPTGFEQYF.

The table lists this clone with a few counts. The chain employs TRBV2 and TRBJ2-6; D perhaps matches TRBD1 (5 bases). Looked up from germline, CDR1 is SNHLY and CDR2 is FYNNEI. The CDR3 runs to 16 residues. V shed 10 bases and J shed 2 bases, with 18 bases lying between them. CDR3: CAIDGLGPTGANVLTF. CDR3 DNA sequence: TGTGCCATCGACGGTCTGGGGCCTACTGGGGCCAACGTCCTGACTTTC.

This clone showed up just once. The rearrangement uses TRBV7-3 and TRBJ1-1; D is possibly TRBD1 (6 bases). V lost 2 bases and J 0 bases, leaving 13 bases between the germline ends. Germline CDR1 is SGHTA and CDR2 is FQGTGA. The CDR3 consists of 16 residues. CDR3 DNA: TGTGCCAGCAGCTTAGATACAGGGACGATGAACACTGAAGCTTTCTTT. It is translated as CASSLDTGTMNTEAFF.

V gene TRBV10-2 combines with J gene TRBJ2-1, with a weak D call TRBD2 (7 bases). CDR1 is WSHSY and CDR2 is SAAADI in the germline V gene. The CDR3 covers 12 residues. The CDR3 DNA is TGCGCAGGGGGGGAAACCTACAATGAGCAGTTCTTC. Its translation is CAGGETYNEQFF.

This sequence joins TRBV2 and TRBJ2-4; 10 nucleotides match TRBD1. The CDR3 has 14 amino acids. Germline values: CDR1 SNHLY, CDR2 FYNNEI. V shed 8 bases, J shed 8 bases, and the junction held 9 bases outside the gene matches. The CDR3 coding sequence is TGTGCCAGCTGCCCCGACAGGGGGCGAGACATTCAGTACTTC. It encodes CASCPDRGRDIQYF.

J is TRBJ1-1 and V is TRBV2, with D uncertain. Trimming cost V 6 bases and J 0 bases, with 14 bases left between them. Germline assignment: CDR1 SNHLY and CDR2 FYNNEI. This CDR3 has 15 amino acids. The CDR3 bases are TGTGCCAGCAGGTTCAGGCCCGGGGTGAACACTGAAGCTTTCTTT. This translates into CASRFRPGVNTEAFF.

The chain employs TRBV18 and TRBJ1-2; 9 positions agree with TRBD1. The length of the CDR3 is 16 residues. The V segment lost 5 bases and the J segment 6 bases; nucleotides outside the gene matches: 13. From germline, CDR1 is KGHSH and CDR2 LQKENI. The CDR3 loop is CASSATAQGAADGYTF. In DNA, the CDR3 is TGTGCCAGCTCAGCGACGGCACAGGGGGCCGCGGATGGCTACACCTTC.

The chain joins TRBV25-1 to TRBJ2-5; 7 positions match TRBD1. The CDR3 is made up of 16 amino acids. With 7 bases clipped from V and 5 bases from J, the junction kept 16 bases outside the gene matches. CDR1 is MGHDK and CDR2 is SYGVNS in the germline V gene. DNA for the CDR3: TGTGCCAGCACCGCCCGGGTAACAGGGGCTCGCGAGACCCAGTACTTC. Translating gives CASTARVTGARETQYF. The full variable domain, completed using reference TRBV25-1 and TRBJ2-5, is EADIYQTPRYLVIGTGKKITLECSQTMGHDKMYWYQQDPGMELHLIHYSYGVNSTEKGDLSSESTVSRIRTEHFPLTLESARPSHTSQYLCASTARVTGARETQYFGPGTRLLVL.

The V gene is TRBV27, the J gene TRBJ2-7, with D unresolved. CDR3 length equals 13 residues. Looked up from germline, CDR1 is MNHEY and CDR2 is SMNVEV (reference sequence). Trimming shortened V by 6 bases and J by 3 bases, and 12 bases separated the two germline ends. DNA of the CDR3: TGTGCCAGCAGCCAACAACCCCACTACGAGCAGTACTTC. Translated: CASSQQPHYEQYF.

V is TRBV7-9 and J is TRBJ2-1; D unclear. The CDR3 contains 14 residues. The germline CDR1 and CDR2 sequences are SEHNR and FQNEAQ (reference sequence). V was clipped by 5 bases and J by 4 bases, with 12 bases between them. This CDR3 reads CASSPAETYNEQFF. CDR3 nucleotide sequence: TGTGCCAGCAGCCCGGCGGAAACTTACAATGAGCAGTTCTTC.

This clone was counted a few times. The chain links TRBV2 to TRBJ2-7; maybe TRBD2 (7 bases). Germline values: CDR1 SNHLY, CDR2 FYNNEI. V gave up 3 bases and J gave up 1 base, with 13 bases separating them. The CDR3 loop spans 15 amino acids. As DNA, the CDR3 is TGTGCCAGCAGTGACGAGGGGGGGAGGTCCTACGAGCAGTACTTC. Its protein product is CASSDEGGRSYEQYF.

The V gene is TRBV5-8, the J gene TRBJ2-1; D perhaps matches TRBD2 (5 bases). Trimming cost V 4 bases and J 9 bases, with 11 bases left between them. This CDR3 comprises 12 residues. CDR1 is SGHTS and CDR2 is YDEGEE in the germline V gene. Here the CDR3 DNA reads TGTGCCAGCAGCCCCCTAGCAAGTGAGCAGTTCTTC. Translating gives CASSPLASEQFF.

The CDR3 DNA is TGTGCCAGTAGCAAACTAGCGGGGGGATCAAATGAGCAGTTCTTC. Its protein is CASSKLAGGSNEQFF. V usage is TRBV19 and J usage is TRBJ2-1; 12 bases agree with TRBD2. Germline CDR1 LNHDA, CDR2 SQIVND (reference sequence). The J segment lost 7 bases and the V segment lost 6 bases, leaving 7 bases of the junction unmatched. This CDR3 is built from 15 residues.

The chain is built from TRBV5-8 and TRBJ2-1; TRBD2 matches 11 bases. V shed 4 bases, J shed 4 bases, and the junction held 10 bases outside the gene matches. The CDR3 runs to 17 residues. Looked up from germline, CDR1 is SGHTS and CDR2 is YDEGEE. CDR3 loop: CASSPYLAGGGYNEQFF. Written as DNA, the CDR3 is TGTGCCAGCAGCCCCTATCTAGCGGGGGGCGGATACAATGAGCAGTTCTTC.

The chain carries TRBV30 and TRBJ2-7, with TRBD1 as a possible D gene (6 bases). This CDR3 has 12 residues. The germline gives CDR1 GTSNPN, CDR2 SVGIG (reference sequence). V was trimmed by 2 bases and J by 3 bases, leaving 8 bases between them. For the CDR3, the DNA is TGTGCCTGGAGTCAACAGGGCTACGAGCAGTACTTC. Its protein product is CAWSQQGYEQYF.